This T cell receptor (beta chain) was documented in a study of patients and donors after allogeneic stem cell transplantation. The J segment lost 4 bases and the V segment lost 0 bases, leaving 2 bases of the junction unmatched. There are 14 residues in the CDR3. Germline V gives CDR1 SGHRS, CDR2 YFSETQ. This clonotype was observed a few times. TCRdb passed the RT-PCR reads through MiXCR, listing each CDR3 protein once. The table records approximately 410,000 distinct CDR3 sequences, around 15% of them present only once. The specimen was blood, either unsorted or a sorted T cell fraction (not recorded which). The rearrangement joins TRBV5-1 to TRBJ1-1, with 8 bases matching TRBD1. This sequence was found in a human donor who was either an allogeneic HSCT recipient or a stem cell or donor lymphocyte infusion donor (not recorded which). It is not recorded whose cells these are; they may come from a transplant donor. The chain's CDR3 is CASSLGDRRTEAFF. For the CDR3, the DNA is TGCGCCAGCAGCTTGGGGGACAGGCGCACTGAAGCTTTCTTT. Drawing the rest from reference TRBV5-1 and TRBJ1-1, the complete variable domain is KAGVTQTPRYLIKTRGQQVTLSCSPISGHRSVSWYQQTPGQGLQFLFEYFSETQRNKGNFPGRFSGRQFSNSRSEMNVSTLELGDSALYLCASSLGDRRTEAFFGQGTRLTVV.